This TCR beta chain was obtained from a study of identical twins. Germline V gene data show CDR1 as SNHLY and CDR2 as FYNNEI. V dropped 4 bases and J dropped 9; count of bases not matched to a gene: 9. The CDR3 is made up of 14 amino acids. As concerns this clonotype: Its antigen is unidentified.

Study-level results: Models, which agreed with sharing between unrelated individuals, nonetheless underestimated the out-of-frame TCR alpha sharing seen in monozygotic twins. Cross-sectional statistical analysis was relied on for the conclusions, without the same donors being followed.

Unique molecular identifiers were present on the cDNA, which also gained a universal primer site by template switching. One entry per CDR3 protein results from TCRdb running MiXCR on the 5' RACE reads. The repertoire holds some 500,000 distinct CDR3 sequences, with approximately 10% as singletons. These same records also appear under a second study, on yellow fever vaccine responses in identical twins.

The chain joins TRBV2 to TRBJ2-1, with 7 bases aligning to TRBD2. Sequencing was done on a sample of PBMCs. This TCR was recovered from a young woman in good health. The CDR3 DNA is TGTGCCAGCAGTGGTTCCGGGACTAAGGGTGAGCAGTTCTTC. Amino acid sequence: CASSGSGTKGEQFF.